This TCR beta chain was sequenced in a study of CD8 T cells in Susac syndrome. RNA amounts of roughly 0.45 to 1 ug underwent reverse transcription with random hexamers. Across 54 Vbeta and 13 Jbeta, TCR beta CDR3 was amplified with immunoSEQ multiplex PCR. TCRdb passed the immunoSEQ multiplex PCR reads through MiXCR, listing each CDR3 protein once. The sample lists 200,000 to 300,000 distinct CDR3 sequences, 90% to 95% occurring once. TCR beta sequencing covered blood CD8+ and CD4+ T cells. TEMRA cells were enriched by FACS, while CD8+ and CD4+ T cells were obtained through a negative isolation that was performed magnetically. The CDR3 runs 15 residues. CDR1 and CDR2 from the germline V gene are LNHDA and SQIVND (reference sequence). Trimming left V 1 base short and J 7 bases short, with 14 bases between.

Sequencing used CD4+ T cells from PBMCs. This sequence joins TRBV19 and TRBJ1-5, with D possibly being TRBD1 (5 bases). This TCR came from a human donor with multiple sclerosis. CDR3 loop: CASSIVRGDYQPQHF. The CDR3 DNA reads TGTGCCAGTAGTATAGTTCGAGGGGATTACCAGCCCCAGCATTTT. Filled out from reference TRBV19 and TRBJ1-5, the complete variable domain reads DGGITQSPKYLFRKEGQNVTLSCEQNLNHDAMYWYRQDPGQGLRLIYYSQIVNDFQKGDIAEGYSVSREKKESFPLTVTSAQKNPTAFYLCASSIVRGDYQPQHFGDGTRLSIL.